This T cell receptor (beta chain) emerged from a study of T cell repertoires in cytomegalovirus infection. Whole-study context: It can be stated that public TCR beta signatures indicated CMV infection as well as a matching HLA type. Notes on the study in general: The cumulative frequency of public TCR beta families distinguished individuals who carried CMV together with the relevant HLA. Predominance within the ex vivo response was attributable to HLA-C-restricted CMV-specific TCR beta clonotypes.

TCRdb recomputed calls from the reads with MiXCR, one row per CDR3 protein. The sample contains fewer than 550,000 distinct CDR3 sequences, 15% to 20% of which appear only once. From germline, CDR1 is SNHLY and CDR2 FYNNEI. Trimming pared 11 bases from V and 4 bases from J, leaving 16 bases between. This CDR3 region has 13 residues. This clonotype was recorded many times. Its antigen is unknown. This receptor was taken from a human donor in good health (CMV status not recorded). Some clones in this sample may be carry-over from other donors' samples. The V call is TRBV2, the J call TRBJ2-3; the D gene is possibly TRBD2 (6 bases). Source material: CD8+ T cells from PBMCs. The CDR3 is CAQREAGPDTQYF. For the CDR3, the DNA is TGTGCCCAGAGGGAGGCAGGCCCAGATACGCAGTATTTT. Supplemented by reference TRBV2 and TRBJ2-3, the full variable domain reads EPEVTQTPSHQVTQMGQEVILRCVPISNHLYFYWYRQILGQKVEFLVSFYNNEISEKSEIFDDQFSVERPDGSNFTLKIRSTKLEDSAMYFCAQREAGPDTQYFGPGTRLTVL.